Below are 20 T cell receptor beta chains sequenced from a single sample in a study of T-cell reconstitution after alpha-beta-depleted transplantation in children. Molecular barcoding with unique molecular identifiers was used for the TCRbeta library. One entry per CDR3 protein, called by TCRdb with MiXCR from the PCR reads. The data hold some 500,000 distinct CDR3 sequences, with about 17% observed a single time. Material: PBMCs from the stem cell graft donor, obtained from the stem cell graft. The receptors stem from a human donor who donated a stem cell graft to a child with acute lymphoblastic leukemia.

The CDR3, as DNA: TGTGCCACCAGCAGAGATTTTTCGGGACTAGCGGGAATCGAGCAGTACTTC. The encoded protein is CATSRDFSGLAGIEQYF. The rearrangement joins TRBV15 to TRBJ2-7; 13 bases agree with TRBD2. In germline, CDR1 is LNHNV, CDR2 YYDKDF (reference sequence). The CDR3 loop spans 17 amino acids. V lost 0 bases and J lost 6; bases outside the gene matches: 8.

The chain has TRBV7-9 and TRBJ2-1; unclear D gene. Trimming pared 5 bases from V and 0 bases from J, leaving 14 bases between. There are 16 residues in the CDR3. Germline CDR1 SEHNR, CDR2 FQNEAQ (reference sequence). The CDR3, as DNA: TGTGCCAGCAGCCCCCCCCCCGGATTCTCCTACAATGAGCAGTTCTTC. It yields the protein CASSPPPGFSYNEQFF.

The chain has TRBV7-2 and TRBJ2-5; a possible D gene is TRBD2 (5 bases). The germline V and J ends were trimmed by 1 base and 4 bases, with 16 bases remaining between them. The V gene's germline CDR1 is SGHTA and CDR2 FQGNSA. The CDR3 runs 16 residues. The CDR3 region is CASSLEVGVALETQYF. For the CDR3, the DNA is TGTGCCAGCAGCTTAGAAGTCGGGGTTGCTTTAGAGACCCAGTACTTC.

There are a few counts of this clonotype. The chain has TRBV4-1 and TRBJ2-4; D is possibly TRBD1 (5 bases). Trimming removed 0 bases from V and 6 bases from J, with 18 bases in between. Germline CDR1 MGHRA, CDR2 YSYEKL. The CDR3 extends over 17 amino acids. CDR3 coding DNA: TGCGCCAGCAGCCAAGAGGAGACTTCCATCACAGGAAACATTCAGTACTTC. Amino acid sequence: CASSQEETSITGNIQYF.

CDR3 protein: CASRESPYGYTF. The CDR3 DNA follows: TGTGCCAGTCGGGAGAGCCCATATGGCTACACCTTC. The chain carries TRBV12-3 or TRBV12-4 and TRBJ1-2; D unresolved. The CDR3 length is 12 residues. V dropped 9 bases and J dropped 5 bases, with 13 bases sitting between them.

In this sample, this clonotype turned up a few times. The chain carries TRBV12-3 or TRBV12-4 and TRBJ2-7; D gene unclear. Trimming removed 5 bases at V and 8 bases at J, with 13 bases between. The CDR3 length is 12 residues. CDR3 residues: CASSTVLYQQYF. The CDR3 bases are TGTGCCAGCAGTACAGTGCTTTACCAGCAGTACTTC.

This clonotype was detected a few times. The chain combines TRBV7-9 with TRBJ1-2, with D unclear. The CDR3 is 12 amino acids. V gave up 1 base and J gave up 7 bases, with 7 bases separating them. Per the germline V gene, CDR1 is SEHNR and CDR2 is FQNEAQ (reference sequence). Here the CDR3 DNA reads TGTGCCAGCAGCTTAGAAAGATCTGGCTACACCTTC. This encodes CASSLERSGYTF.

This clonotype was seen a few times. The genes are TRBV12-3 or TRBV12-4 and TRBJ2-5; 7 bases align to TRBD1. V lost 4 bases, J lost 5 bases, and 7 bases stayed unmatched. The CDR3 covers 14 residues. The CDR3 region has the DNA TGTGCCAGCAGTTCGAGGACAGGATACGAGACCCAGTACTTC. Translated, it gives CASSSRTGYETQYF.

This rearrangement joins TRBV5-6 to TRBJ2-3, with D perhaps matching TRBD2 (6 bases). The V end was cut by 1 base, the J end by 5 bases, with 14 bases between. Germline V lookup: CDR1 SGHDT, CDR2 YYEEEE. This CDR3 region has 15 residues. This CDR3 is CASSLLPGVKDTQYF. The CDR3 DNA reads TGTGCCAGCAGCTTGTTGCCGGGAGTAAAAGATACGCAGTATTTT.

The chain is built from TRBV4-1 and TRBJ1-2; no firm D call. V lost 2 bases and J lost 2, with 6 bases in between. This CDR3 contains 13 residues. The germline gives CDR1 MGHRA, CDR2 YSYEKL. The CDR3 loop is CASSQTENYGYTF. The CDR3 nucleotides read TGCGCCAGCAGCCAAACGGAAAACTATGGCTACACCTTC.

There are a few counts of this clonotype. The V and J genes are TRBV29-1 and TRBJ2-2, with TRBD1 matching 12 bases. The CDR3 consists of 16 residues. Losses at the gene ends were 4 bases for V and 4 bases for J; bases not matched to a gene: 7. The germline gives CDR1 SQVTM, CDR2 ANQGSEA. The CDR3 spells CSVGSGQGAITGELFF. The CDR3 nucleotides read TGCAGCGTTGGATCGGGACAGGGGGCAATCACCGGGGAGCTGTTTTTT.

This clonotype was recorded a few times. The chain joins TRBV5-6 to TRBJ2-7; D is possibly TRBD1 or TRBD2 (5 bases each). CDR1 SGHDT and CDR2 YYEEEE come from the germline V gene. The CDR3 sequence is 15 residues long. V shed 1 base and J shed 10 bases, with 21 bases lying between them. The CDR3 region is CASSLNRGADFGQYF. CDR3 nucleotide sequence: TGTGCCAGCAGCTTGAATAGGGGCGCGGACTTCGGACAGTACTTC.

This clonotype was seen many times. The V gene is TRBV3-1, the J gene TRBJ2-1; D is tentatively TRBD1 or TRBD2 (5 bases each). Germline lookup yields CDR1 LGHDT and CDR2 YNNKEL (reference sequence). This CDR3 is built from 15 residues. Trimming removed 4 bases from V and 9 bases from J, with 19 bases in between. CDR3 nucleotides: TGTGCCAGCAGCCCCCCTTTGAGATGGGGGACTGAGCAGTTCTTC. Residues: CASSPPLRWGTEQFF.

The CDR3, as DNA: TGTGCCAGCAGGGACACCCACGCTAGCACAGATACGCAGTATTTT. Residues: CASRDTHASTDTQYF. This chain links TRBV6-4 with TRBJ2-3; D may be TRBD1 (5 bases). CDR1 is MRHNA and CDR2 is SNTAGT in the germline V gene. Between the trimmed V and J ends, which lost 6 bases and 0 bases, there was a span of 13 bases. The CDR3 is 15 amino acids.

This clonotype was detected a few times. The rearrangement joins TRBV3-1 to TRBJ1-1; D is unresolved. The CDR3 is 13 residues long. V was cut by 3 bases and J by 8 bases, with 13 bases left in between. The germline V gene encodes CDR1 LGHDT and CDR2 YNNKEL (reference sequence). CDR3 sequence reads: CASSQGRPNEAFF. The CDR3 DNA sequence: TGTGCCAGCAGCCAGGGGAGACCTAACGAAGCTTTCTTT. The full variable domain, rest sourced from reference TRBV3-1 and TRBJ1-1, is DTAVSQTPKYLVTQMGNDKSIKCEQNLGHDTMYWYKQDSKKFLKIMFSYNNKELIINETVPNRFSPKSPDKAHLNLHINSLELGDSAVYFCASSQGRPNEAFFGQGTRLTVV.

CDR3 in amino acids: CATSDGGQGLGEQYF. CDR3 nucleotides: TGTGCCACCAGTGATGGCGGACAGGGATTGGGCGAGCAGTACTTC. The chain carries TRBV24-1 and TRBJ2-7, with 8 bases that match TRBD1. Germline V lookup: CDR1 KGHDR, CDR2 SFDVKD. There are 15 residues in the CDR3. The ends lost 3 bases at V and 6 bases at J; junction bases unmatched: 9.

The V gene is TRBV15, the J gene TRBJ1-1; D is ambiguous. Trimming removed 0 bases from V and 11 bases from J, with 13 bases in between. The germline CDR1 and CDR2 sequences are LNHNV and YYDKDF (reference sequence). CDR3 length: 13 residues. The DNA of the CDR3 is TGTGCCACCAGCAGAGATAGGCCAGCGGCGGCTTTCTTT. This translates into CATSRDRPAAAFF. The whole variable domain, remainder taken from reference TRBV15 and TRBJ1-1, is DAMVIQNPRYQVTQFGKPVTLSCSQTLNHNVMYWYQQKSSQAPKLLFHYYDKDFNNEADTPDNFQSRRPNTSFCFLDIRSPGLGDTAMYLCATSRDRPAAAFFGQGTRLTVV.

The V and J genes are TRBV10-3 and TRBJ2-5; possible D gene TRBD2, 6 bases. CDR1 is ENHRY and CDR2 is SYGVKD in the germline V gene. This CDR3 has 17 amino acids. Trimming left V 2 bases short and J 4 bases short, with 20 bases between. The CDR3 reads CAISEEEGTLEGETQYF. CDR3 bases: TGTGCCATCAGTGAGGAAGAAGGGACGCTGGAGGGAGAGACCCAGTACTTC.

This rearrangement joins TRBV12-3 or TRBV12-4 to TRBJ2-7, with D perhaps matching TRBD2 (6 bases). This CDR3 is 13 amino acids long. Trimming cost V 3 bases and J 7 bases, with 13 bases left between them. The CDR3: CASSLRLVIEQYF. As DNA, the CDR3 is TGTGCCAGCAGTTTGCGACTAGTAATTGAGCAGTACTTC.

This clonotype turned up a few times. The gene calls are TRBV10-3 and TRBJ2-4; D is ambiguous. The ends were cut back, 2 bases at V and 0 bases at J, with 11 bases in the middle. From germline, CDR1 is ENHRY and CDR2 SYGVKD. The CDR3 consists of 16 residues. CDR3 loop: CAISETQILAKNIQYF. Written as DNA, the CDR3 is TGTGCCATCAGTGAGACACAGATCTTAGCCAAAAACATTCAGTACTTC.